This T cell receptor beta chain was sequenced in a study of response to subunit inactivated influenza vaccine. Regarding the study as a whole: The authors put forward the suggestion that each seasonal influenza vaccination may bring in only a limited number of new T cells.

TCRdb analysed the RT-PCR reads with MiXCR anew, one entry per CDR3 protein. Here the sample spans about 160,000 distinct CDR3 sequences, roughly a tenth being singletons. Notes on this clonotype: The antigen is undetermined.

The specimen comprised non-naive T cells sorted from PBMCs, sampled more than 35 days after vaccination. The receptor's source is a man between 45 and 60 years old who received an inactivated influenza vaccine.

CDR3 DNA sequence: TGTGCCTGGAGAGGAACTCGGAGACTGAACACTGAAGCTTTCTTT. Residues: CAWRGTRRLNTEAFF. The rearrangement links TRBV30 to TRBJ1-1; D gene unclear. Germline V lookup: CDR1 GTSNPN, CDR2 SVGIG (reference sequence). The CDR3 has 15 amino acids. Deletions cut 3 bases from V and 0 bases from J, with 14 bases between.